A single sample is the source of the 16 T cell receptor beta chains below, sequenced in a study of shared clonotypes between healthy human individuals. TCRdb's copy holds only in-frame clones and misses some; the assay was immunoSEQ multiplex PCR. The table shows around 1.6 million clones, with nearly 99% occurring only once. Sequencing used naive CD4+ T cells sorted from blood. Subset defined: CD45RA+ positively selected. The source is a man aged 25 to 45 in good health.

This clone appeared once. The gene calls are TRBV19 and TRBJ1-1; D uncertain. CDR1 LNHDA and CDR2 SQIVND come from the germline V gene (reference sequence). The CDR3 covers 15 residues. V gave up 10 bases and J gave up 1 base, with 19 bases separating them. In DNA, the CDR3 is TGTGCCACCCAACCACAACCCCGAAGGAACACTGAAGCTTTCTTT. It is translated as CATQPQPRRNTEAFF.

Comments on this clone: Other DNA variants within this sample encode the same CDR3. The J gene is TRBJ1-2, the V gene TRBV6-5; 7 nucleotides match TRBD1. The junction had 3 bases not matched to a gene; V was cut back by 6 bases and J by 2 bases. Germline CDR1 and CDR2: MNHEY and SVGAGI. This CDR3 has 13 amino acids. CDR3 in amino acids: CASSRDRNYGYTF. CDR3 in DNA: TGTGCCAGCAGCCGGGACAGAAACTATGGCTACACCTTC.

Note on this clone: The same CDR3 can be traced to other DNA sequences in this sample. The chain links TRBV11-2 to TRBJ2-3; possibly TRBD2 for D (6 bases). The length of the CDR3 is 14 residues. Germline lookup yields CDR1 SGHAT and CDR2 FQNNGV. V was trimmed by 5 bases and J by 0 bases, leaving 9 bases between them. The CDR3 nucleotides are TGTGCCAGCAGCAACCGGGGGAGCACAGATACGCAGTATTTT. Protein: CASSNRGSTDTQYF.

The V gene is TRBV27, the J gene TRBJ2-7; D not resolved. V lost 3 bases and J lost 5, with 17 bases in between. This CDR3 comprises 15 residues. Per germline, CDR1 MNHEY and CDR2 SMNVEV (reference sequence). The CDR3 DNA sequence: TGTGCCAGCAGTTTCGATCCGAGAGGTTTGGACGAGCAGTACTTC. As protein: CASSFDPRGLDEQYF.

This sequence joins TRBV19 and TRBJ2-2, with 8 bases aligning to TRBD2. CDR1 and CDR2 from the germline V gene are LNHDA and SQIVND (reference sequence). J gave up 6 bases and V 10 bases, and 13 bases lay outside the gene matches. The CDR3 loop spans 15 amino acids. The CDR3 nucleotides read TGTGCCACCGATCCGGGAGGGCCGAGATCCGGGGAGCTGTTTTTT. Translating gives CATDPGGPRSGELFF.

This chain joins TRBV27 and TRBJ2-5, with D unclear. Germline loops: CDR1 MNHEY, CDR2 SMNVEV (reference sequence). V lost 3 bases and J lost 7, with 6 bases in between. The CDR3 has 11 residues. CDR3: CASSFMGTQYF. CDR3 bases: TGTGCCAGCAGTTTCATGGGGACCCAGTACTTC.

This sequence joins TRBV9 and TRBJ2-5; tentatively, D is TRBD1 (6 bases). Trimming cost V 1 base and J 5 bases, with 12 bases left between them. CDR3 length: 14 residues. Germline CDR1 reads SGDLS; CDR2 reads YYNGEE. In DNA, the CDR3 is TGTGCCAGCAGCGTATACACAGGGTTCGAGACCCAGTACTTC. It yields the protein CASSVYTGFETQYF.

The V and J genes are TRBV28 and TRBJ2-1, with D unclear. This CDR3 is 16 amino acids long. The V gene lost 6 bases and the J gene lost 5 bases, with 20 bases spanning the gap. Looked up from germline, CDR1 is MDHEN and CDR2 is SYDVKM. The CDR3 spells CASSPPGPSVDNEQFF. The CDR3 DNA sequence: TGTGCCAGCAGCCCACCGGGCCCCTCTGTAGACAATGAGCAGTTCTTC.

This rearrangement joins TRBV5-1 to TRBJ2-3, with D maybe TRBD2 (5 bases). There are 14 residues in the CDR3. Trimming removed 0 bases from V and 5 bases from J, with 10 bases in between. In germline, CDR1 is SGHRS, CDR2 YFSETQ. CDR3 nucleotide sequence: TGCGCCAGCAGCTTGGTAGCGTATGAAGATACGCAGTATTTT. Encoded protein: CASSLVAYEDTQYF.

This chain joins TRBV6-1 and TRBJ2-2; D not resolved. Trimming shortened V by 5 bases and J by 9 bases, and 7 bases separated the two germline ends. This CDR3 region has 11 residues. The germline gives CDR1 MNHNS, CDR2 SASEGT. This CDR3 reads CASSPHRELFF. CDR3 nucleotide sequence: TGTGCCAGCAGTCCTCACCGGGAGCTGTTTTTT.

The V and J genes are TRBV6-1 and TRBJ2-2, with 11 bases matching TRBD2. Looked up from germline, CDR1 is MNHNS and CDR2 is SASEGT. V was clipped by 2 bases and J by 4 bases; unmatched bases: 9. CDR3 length equals 18 residues. The CDR3 loop is CASSEQLAGVDITGELFF. CDR3 bases: TGTGCCAGCAGTGAACAACTAGCGGGAGTTGATATCACCGGGGAGCTGTTTTTT.

The rearrangement links TRBV5-1 to TRBJ2-2; tentatively, D is TRBD2 (5 bases). With 2 bases removed from V and 0 bases from J, the gap between germline ends came to 8 bases. Germline CDR1 SGHRS, CDR2 YFSETQ. There are 15 residues in the CDR3. The CDR3 DNA reads as TGCGCCAGCAGCTTTGGCGGGCCGAACACCGGGGAGCTGTTTTTT. It encodes CASSFGGPNTGELFF.

The V and J genes are TRBV4-3 and TRBJ2-1, with a weak D call TRBD1 (6 bases). Trimming removed 4 bases at V and 0 bases at J, with 10 bases between. This CDR3 has 15 amino acids. Germline V gives CDR1 LGHNA, CDR2 YSLEER. The CDR3 sequence is CASSPDSYSYNEQFF. CDR3 bases: TGCGCCAGCAGCCCGGACAGCTACTCCTACAATGAGCAGTTCTTC.

This clone was observed once. This same CDR3 is encoded by further DNA sequences in the sample. The chain uses TRBV9 and TRBJ2-7; D is unclear. The CDR3 covers 13 residues. CDR1 is SGDLS and CDR2 is YYNGEE in the germline V gene. Trimming took 0 bases from V and 2 from J, leaving 6 bases between them. The CDR3 protein is CASSVDSAYEQYF. In DNA form, the CDR3 reads TGTGCCAGCAGCGTAGATTCAGCCTACGAGCAGTACTTC.

The V and J genes are TRBV4-3 and TRBJ2-5, with D possibly TRBD2 on 5 matching bases. The CDR3 runs to 13 residues. CDR1 and CDR2 (germline): LGHNA, YSLEER. The V end was cut by 3 bases, the J end by 5 bases, with 10 bases between. As DNA, the CDR3 is TGCGCCAGCAGCCACGCTCCGGGGGAGACCCAGTACTTC. This translates into CASSHAPGETQYF.

The chain joins TRBV11-3 to TRBJ2-6; 7 positions match TRBD1. Per germline, CDR1 SGHNT and CDR2 YENEEA. The V and J ends lost 7 bases and 0 bases, in that order; junction bases with no gene match: 9. The CDR3 is 17 residues long. The CDR3 loop reads CASNPDRANSGANVLTF. The CDR3 DNA reads as TGTGCCAGCAACCCCGACAGGGCAAACTCTGGGGCCAACGTCCTGACTTTC. The variable domain in full, with the rest retrieved from reference TRBV11-3 and TRBJ2-6, is EAGVVQSPRYKIIEKKQPVAFWCNPISGHNTLYWYLQNLGQGPELLIRYENEEAVDDSQLPKDRFSAERLKGVDSTLKIQPAELGDSAVYLCASNPDRANSGANVLTFGAGSRLTVL.